Listed here is a single T cell receptor (beta chain). No antigen is known for it. This entry comes from a study of graft-versus-host responses after intestinal transplantation. Study details: Tacrolimus plus steroids were given to all recipients for roughly three years, preceded by anti-thymocyte globulin induction. The study's findings and limits: Early post-transplant declines in HvG were associated with peak levels of circulating GvH clones.

Profiled with immunoSEQ multiplex PCR; TCRdb holds only in-frame clones, not every one. The sample shows tens of thousands of clones, just under 95% of them seen only once. With 4 bases removed from V and 0 bases from J, the gap between germline ends came to 9 bases. Germline CDR1 is LNHDA and CDR2 is SQIVND (reference sequence). The CDR3 length is 14 residues. The genes are TRBV19 and TRBJ1-1; weak D call: TRBD1 (6 bases). This TCR was sampled from a human donor who received an intestinal transplant. The input for sequencing was unstimulated CD4+ T cells sorted from spleen or lymph node cells, taken before intestinal transplant. The CDR3 sequence is CASSSQGLNTEAFF. CDR3 nucleotides: TGTGCCAGTAGTAGTCAGGGGCTGAACACTGAAGCTTTCTTT.